This T cell receptor beta chain was identified in a study of beta chain features in type 1 diabetes. Since all of the isolated RNA was reverse transcribed, expressed TCRB transcripts were what got sequenced. Clones were read by immunoSEQ multiplex PCR, and TCRdb kept only the in-frame ones, dropping some. The sample includes hundreds of thousands of clones, approximately 9.9% of them seen just once. Cells sorted by CD45RO/CCR7/CD25/CD127/CD95/CD27 comprised CD4+ naive, central memory, regulatory and stem cell-like memory cells. This clone was seen only a few times. Its antigen is as yet unknown. Trimming removed 4 bases at V and 3 bases at J, with 12 bases between. Germline V gene data show CDR1 as KGHSH and CDR2 as LQKENI. The CDR3 contains 14 residues. Broader study findings: Patients with Type 1 diabetes showed moderately but significantly shorter TCRB CDR3s in all four CD4+ subsets. For type 1 diabetes patients, VDJ junctions showed fewer insertions and more deletions.

The clonotype originates from a man aged 30-40 years with type 1 diabetes. The chain is built from TRBV18 and TRBJ2-5; D is unclear. Sequenced input: central memory CD4+ T cells from blood. The CDR3 here is CASSRLQNEETQYF. The CDR3 DNA reads TGTGCCAGCTCACGGTTACAAAATGAAGAGACCCAGTACTTC.